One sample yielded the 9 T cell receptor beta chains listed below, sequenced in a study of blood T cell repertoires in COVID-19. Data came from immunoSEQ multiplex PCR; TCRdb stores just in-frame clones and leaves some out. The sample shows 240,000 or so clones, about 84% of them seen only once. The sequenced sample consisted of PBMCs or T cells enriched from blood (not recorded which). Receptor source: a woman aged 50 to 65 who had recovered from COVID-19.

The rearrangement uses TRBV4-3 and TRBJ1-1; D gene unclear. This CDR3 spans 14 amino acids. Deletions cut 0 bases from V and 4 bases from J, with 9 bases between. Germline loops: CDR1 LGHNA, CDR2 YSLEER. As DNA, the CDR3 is TGCGCCAGCAGCCAAGATGGCAGCGGCACTGAAGCTTTCTTT. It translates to CASSQDGSGTEAFF.

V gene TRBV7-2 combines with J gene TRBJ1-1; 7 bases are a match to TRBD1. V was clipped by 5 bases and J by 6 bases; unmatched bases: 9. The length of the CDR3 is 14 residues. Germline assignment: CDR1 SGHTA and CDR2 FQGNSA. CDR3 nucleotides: TGTGCCAGCAGCCCCGTTAGTAGGGGGCCTGAAGCTTTCTTT. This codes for CASSPVSRGPEAFF.

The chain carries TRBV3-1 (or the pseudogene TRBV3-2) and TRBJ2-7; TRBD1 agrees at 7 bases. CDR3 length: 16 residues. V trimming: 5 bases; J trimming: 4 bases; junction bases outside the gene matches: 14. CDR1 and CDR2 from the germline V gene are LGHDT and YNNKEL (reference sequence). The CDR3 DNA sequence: TGTGCCAGCAGCATCGAGCCCGGGACAGCCCGGTACGAGCAGTACTTC. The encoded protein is CASSIEPGTARYEQYF.

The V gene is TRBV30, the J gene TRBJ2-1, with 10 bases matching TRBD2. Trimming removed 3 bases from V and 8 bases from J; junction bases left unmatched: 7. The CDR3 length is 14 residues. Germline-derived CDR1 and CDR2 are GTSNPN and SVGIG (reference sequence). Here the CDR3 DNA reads TGTGCCTGGAGCTTTAGCGGGGGGCGGTATGAGCAGTTCTTC. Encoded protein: CAWSFSGGRYEQFF. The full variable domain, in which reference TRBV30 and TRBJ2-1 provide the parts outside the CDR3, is SQTIHQWPATLVQPVGSPLSLECTVEGTSNPNLYWYRQAAGRGLQLLFYSVGIGQISSEVPQNLSASRPQDRQFILSSKKLLLSDSGFYLCAWSFSGGRYEQFFGPGTRLTVL.

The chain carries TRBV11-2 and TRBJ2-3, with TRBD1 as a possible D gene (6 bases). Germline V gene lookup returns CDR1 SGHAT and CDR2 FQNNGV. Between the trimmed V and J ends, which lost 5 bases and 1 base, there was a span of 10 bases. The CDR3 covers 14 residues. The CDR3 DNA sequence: TGTGCCAGCAGCGTGACAGGCCGCACAGATACGCAGTATTTT. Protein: CASSVTGRTDTQYF.

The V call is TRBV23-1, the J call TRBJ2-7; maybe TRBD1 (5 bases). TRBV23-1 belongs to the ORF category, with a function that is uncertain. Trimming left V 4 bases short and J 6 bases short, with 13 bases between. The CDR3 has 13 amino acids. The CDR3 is CASSRIREGEQYF. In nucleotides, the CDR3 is TGCGCCAGCAGTCGAATCAGGGAAGGCGAGCAGTACTTC.

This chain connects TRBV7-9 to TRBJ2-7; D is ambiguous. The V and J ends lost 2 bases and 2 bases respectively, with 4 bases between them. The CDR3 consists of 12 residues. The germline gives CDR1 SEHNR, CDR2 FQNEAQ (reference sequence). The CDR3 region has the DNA TGTGCCAGCAGCTTACTCGCCTACGAGCAGTACTTC. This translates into CASSLLAYEQYF.

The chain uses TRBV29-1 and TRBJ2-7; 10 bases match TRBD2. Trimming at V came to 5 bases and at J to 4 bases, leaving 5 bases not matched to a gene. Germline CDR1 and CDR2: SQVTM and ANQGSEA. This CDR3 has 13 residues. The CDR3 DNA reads TGCAGCGTTAGAATTAGCGGGAGGTACGAGCAGTACTTC. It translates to CSVRISGRYEQYF.

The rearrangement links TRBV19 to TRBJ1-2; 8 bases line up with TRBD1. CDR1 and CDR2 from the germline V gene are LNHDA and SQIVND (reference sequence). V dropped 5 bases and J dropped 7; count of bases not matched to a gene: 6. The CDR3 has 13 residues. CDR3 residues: CASSRTGFTGYTF. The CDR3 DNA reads TGTGCCAGTAGTCGGACAGGGTTTACTGGCTACACCTTC. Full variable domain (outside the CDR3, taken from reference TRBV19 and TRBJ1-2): DGGITQSPKYLFRKEGQNVTLSCEQNLNHDAMYWYRQDPGQGLRLIYYSQIVNDFQKGDIAEGYSVSREKKESFPLTVTSAQKNPTAFYLCASSRTGFTGYTFGSGTRLTVV.